Shown below are 13 T cell receptor beta chains from a single sample sequenced in a study of OX40 agonist ivuxolimab in advanced cancers. TCRdb's table, derived via immunoSEQ multiplex PCR, lists solely in-frame clones and lacks some. The data contain tens of thousands of clones, less than 90% of them singletons. The starting material was CD4+ or CD8+ T cells sorted from blood, obtained in a trial of the OX40 agonist ivuxolimab. The source of these receptors is an adult with an advanced solid tumor such as melanoma, head and neck, liver or kidney cancer.

V is TRBV6-1 and J is TRBJ2-1; tentative D call: TRBD2 (6 bases). Between the trimmed V and J ends, which lost 7 bases and 1 base, there was a span of 11 bases. Germline V gene lookup returns CDR1 MNHNS and CDR2 SASEGT. This CDR3 region has 14 residues. CDR3 nucleotides: TGTGCCAGCACCGAACTAGCTTCCTACAATGAGCAGTTCTTC. Its protein is CASTELASYNEQFF.

This clone was seen once. V and J are TRBV29-1 and TRBJ2-7, with D possibly matching TRBD1 (5 bases). This CDR3 is 12 amino acids long. CDR1 and CDR2 from the germline V gene are SQVTM and ANQGSEA. V lost 3 bases and J lost 6, with 12 bases in between. CDR3 region: CSVDGQGSEQYF. The CDR3 coding sequence is TGCAGCGTTGACGGGCAGGGTAGCGAGCAGTACTTC.

This sequence joins TRBV27 and TRBJ1-1; tentatively, D is TRBD1 (5 bases). Germline V gene lookup returns CDR1 MNHEY and CDR2 SMNVEV (reference sequence). V was cut by 4 bases and J by 4 bases, with 10 bases left in between. The CDR3 has 13 residues. CDR3 region: CASSSRDGTEAFF. The CDR3 region has the DNA TGTGCCAGCAGTTCCAGGGACGGCACTGAAGCTTTCTTT.

The chain couples TRBV4-2 to TRBJ1-1; a possible D gene is TRBD1 (6 bases). V gave up 6 bases and J gave up 4 bases, with 12 bases separating them. There are 13 residues in the CDR3. From germline, CDR1 is LGHNA and CDR2 YNFKEQ. The DNA of the CDR3 is TGTGCCAGCAGTTTGCGACAGGTCACTGAAGCTTTCTTT. This encodes CASSLRQVTEAFF.

This sequence joins TRBV9 and TRBJ1-1; D uncertain. The CDR3 is made up of 14 amino acids. CDR1 is SGDLS, CDR2 YYNGEE, per germline. V lost 4 bases and J lost 0, with 10 bases in between. In DNA form, the CDR3 reads TGTGCCAGCAGCCCCCCCGGGGTGAACACTGAAGCTTTCTTT. This sequence encodes CASSPPGVNTEAFF.

DNA of the CDR3: TGTGCCAGCAGTTACGAACAGGGCCCAGTGGAAAAACTGTTTTTT. It translates to CASSYEQGPVEKLFF. The chain links TRBV6-5 to TRBJ1-4, with D possibly matching TRBD1 (6 bases). Germline CDR1 reads MNHEY; CDR2 reads SVGAGI. This CDR3 has 15 residues. V was trimmed by 2 bases and J by 8 bases, leaving 15 bases between them.

The J gene is TRBJ2-3, the V gene TRBV9; the match to TRBD2 covers 12 bases. The trim removed 2 bases at V and 0 bases at J, leaving 1 base unmatched. CDR1 is SGDLS and CDR2 is YYNGEE in the germline V gene. This CDR3 is 16 amino acids long. The CDR3 DNA follows: TGTGCCAGCAGCGTCGGGACTAGCGGGAGCACAGATACGCAGTATTTT. As protein: CASSVGTSGSTDTQYF.

This clone was seen once. The chain combines TRBV28 with TRBJ1-5; D is unclear. Trimming cost V 5 bases and J 7 bases, with 9 bases left between them. Germline CDR1 is MDHEN and CDR2 is SYDVKM. CDR3 size: 12 residues. The CDR3: CASSPGRQPQHF. The CDR3 DNA sequence: TGTGCCAGCAGTCCCGGACGGCAGCCCCAGCATTTT.

V and J are TRBV9 and TRBJ1-1; TRBD1 might be the D (5 bases). Germline CDR1 SGDLS, CDR2 YYNGEE. CDR3 length equals 14 residues. Trimming shortened V by 7 bases and J by 1 base, and 14 bases separated the two germline ends. CDR3 residues: CASGGRGGNTEAFF. In nucleotides, the CDR3 is TGTGCCAGCGGAGGGAGGGGCGGGAACACTGAAGCTTTCTTT.

V usage is TRBV4-1 and J usage is TRBJ1-1; 7 bases are shared with TRBD1. CDR1 is MGHRA, CDR2 YSYEKL, per germline. J gave up 4 bases and V 5 bases, and 10 bases lay outside the gene matches. The CDR3 loop spans 15 amino acids. CDR3 DNA: TGCGCCAGCAGCACCCGACAGGGAGGATCCACTGAAGCTTTCTTT. This sequence encodes CASSTRQGGSTEAFF.

Only a few counts were recorded for this clone. The rearrangement joins TRBV4-2 to TRBJ2-3; TRBD2 agrees at 12 bases. V lost 1 base and J lost 4; bases outside the gene matches: 0. The CDR3 consists of 15 residues. Germline CDR1 is LGHNA and CDR2 is YNFKEQ. This chain's CDR3 is CASSQGLAGADTQYF. The CDR3 DNA sequence: TGTGCCAGCAGCCAAGGACTAGCGGGAGCAGATACGCAGTATTTT.

This chain joins TRBV5-8 and TRBJ2-7; 7 bases match TRBD2. Germline V CDR1 and CDR2: SGHTS, YDEGEE. After removal of 7 bases from V and 4 bases from J, the junction contained 14 bases not matched to a gene. The CDR3 has 15 amino acids. The CDR3 here is CASARAREYWYEQYF. The CDR3 bases are TGTGCCAGCGCCCGGGCGCGGGAGTACTGGTACGAGCAGTACTTC.

The chain links TRBV9 to TRBJ1-1; D may be TRBD1 (5 bases). The V gene's germline CDR1 is SGDLS and CDR2 YYNGEE. With 4 bases removed from V and 2 bases from J, the gap between germline ends came to 12 bases. This CDR3 has 14 residues. The CDR3 sequence is CASSKTGGNTEAFF. The CDR3 region has the DNA TGTGCCAGCAGCAAAACCGGGGGAAACACTGAAGCTTTCTTT.